The 25 T cell receptor beta chains below come from one sample, sequenced in a study of blood T cell repertoires in COVID-19. Clones were read by immunoSEQ multiplex PCR, and TCRdb kept only the in-frame ones, dropping some. The sample has roughly 130,000 clones; roughly 80% are singletons. Sequencing was carried out using peripheral blood. These receptors originate from a woman aged 50 to 60 with acute or convalescent COVID-19.

CDR3 nucleotide sequence: TGTGCCAGCAGCGTCGGGGCAGATACGCAGTATTTT. It encodes CASSVGADTQYF. This chain connects TRBV9 to TRBJ2-3, with a weak D call TRBD2 (5 bases). CDR1 and CDR2 from the germline V gene are SGDLS and YYNGEE. The CDR3 is 12 residues long. Trimming left V 2 bases short and J 4 bases short, with 5 bases between.

The chain combines TRBV4-2 with TRBJ2-3; 10 positions agree with TRBD2. The trim removed 0 bases at V and 1 base at J, leaving 7 bases unmatched. The CDR3 totals 18 residues. CDR1 and CDR2 (germline): LGHNA, YNFKEQ. The CDR3 spells CASSQDPLAGVGTDTQYF. The CDR3 DNA reads as TGTGCCAGCAGCCAAGATCCTCTAGCGGGGGTAGGCACAGATACGCAGTATTTT.

This clone was observed a handful of times. The chain couples TRBV6-5 to TRBJ1-4, with TRBD1 matching over 7 bases. Germline CDR1 reads MNHEY; CDR2 reads SVGAGI. The CDR3 consists of 15 residues. V dropped 4 bases and J dropped 7; count of bases not matched to a gene: 9. The CDR3 region has the DNA TGTGCCAGCAGTTTCGGGACAGAGTTTGGTGAAAAACTGTTTTTT. Translated, it gives CASSFGTEFGEKLFF.

This chain links TRBV28 with TRBJ1-5; 11 bases are shared with TRBD1. This CDR3 spans 15 amino acids. The junction had 5 bases not matched to a gene; V was cut back by 6 bases and J by 4 bases. From germline, CDR1 is MDHEN and CDR2 SYDVKM. The CDR3 protein is CASSRTGGGNQPQHF. In nucleotides, the CDR3 is TGTGCCAGCAGCCGGACAGGGGGCGGAAATCAGCCCCAGCATTTT.

This clone came up once. J is TRBJ1-5 and V is TRBV10-3; tentatively, D is TRBD1 (6 bases). V lost 10 bases and J 0 bases, leaving 13 bases between the germline ends. The CDR3 runs 14 residues. Germline CDR1 ENHRY, CDR2 SYGVKD. As DNA, the CDR3 is TGTGCCACCCAACAGGGTCTTAGCAATCAGCCCCAGCATTTT. Translating it yields CATQQGLSNQPQHF.

The chain is built from TRBV3-1 (or the pseudogene TRBV3-2) and TRBJ2-2; D is unresolved. The CDR3 is 16 amino acids. CDR1 and CDR2 (germline): LGHDT, YNNKEL (reference sequence). V lost 0 bases and J lost 1, with 9 bases in between. The CDR3 DNA reads TGTGCCAGCAGCCAAGATCGGCGACTGAACACCGGGGAGCTGTTTTTT. This encodes CASSQDRRLNTGELFF.

The gene calls are TRBV7-2 and TRBJ1-2; unclear D gene. Trimming took 1 base from V and 5 from J, leaving 8 bases between them. The CDR3 covers 13 residues. Germline CDR1 SGHTA, CDR2 FQGNSA. The CDR3 protein is CASSLGEKYGYTF. The CDR3 nucleotides read TGTGCCAGCAGCTTAGGAGAAAAGTATGGCTACACCTTC.

J is TRBJ1-4 and V is TRBV25-1; a possible D gene is TRBD1 (5 bases). Germline CDR1 reads MGHDK; CDR2 reads SYGVNS. This CDR3 comprises 16 residues. Trimming stripped 3 bases from V and 8 bases from J, with 19 bases between. CDR3 sequence (DNA): TGTGCCAGCAGTGACCCTCGGGGAGGGGTAGAAGAAAAACTGTTTTTT. Encoded protein: CASSDPRGGVEEKLFF.

V usage is TRBV11-3 and J usage is TRBJ2-7, with a tentative D call TRBD2 (6 bases). Trimming shortened V by 1 base and J by 2 bases, and 15 bases separated the two germline ends. The CDR3 has 16 residues. Germline V gene lookup returns CDR1 SGHNT and CDR2 YENEEA. For the CDR3, the DNA is TGTGCCAGCAGCTTAGTCGTGGCGGGGCTCGCCTACGAGCAGTACTTC. Translating it yields CASSLVVAGLAYEQYF.

The gene calls are TRBV6-2 or TRBV6-3 and TRBJ2-7; 8 bases are a match to TRBD1. The length of the CDR3 is 17 residues. V lost 2 bases to trimming and J lost 6 bases; unmatched junction nucleotides: 15. Looked up from germline, CDR1 is MNHEY and CDR2 is SVGEGT. CDR3 sequence reads: CASSYPQVAQQGGEQYF. The DNA of the CDR3 is TGTGCCAGCAGTTACCCGCAGGTCGCGCAACAGGGGGGCGAGCAGTACTTC.

The chain employs TRBV25-1 and TRBJ2-2; 8 nucleotides agree with TRBD1. Germline CDR1 and CDR2: MGHDK and SYGVNS. This CDR3 spans 16 amino acids. The ends lost 3 bases at V and 6 bases at J; junction bases unmatched: 9. Written as DNA, the CDR3 is TGTGCCAGCAGTGAGGGTGTGGACAGGGTCGCCGGGGAGCTGTTTTTT. Translated: CASSEGVDRVAGELFF.

The gene calls are TRBV7-8 and TRBJ1-5; TRBD1 is a possible D gene (5 bases). The germline gives CDR1 SGHVS, CDR2 FQNEAQ. This CDR3 region has 15 residues. Deletions cut 5 bases from V and 1 base from J, with 12 bases between. The CDR3 DNA follows: TGTGCCAGCAGCCCTTCAGGGAACAGCAATCAGCCCCAGCATTTT. It yields the protein CASSPSGNSNQPQHF.

The J gene is TRBJ2-7, the V gene TRBV7-8; 9 bases are a match to TRBD1. This CDR3 region has 16 residues. Germline CDR1 and CDR2: SGHVS and FQNEAQ. After removal of 0 bases from V and 5 bases from J, the junction contained 8 bases not matched to a gene. CDR3 coding DNA: TGTGCCAGCAGCTTAGCGCCGAACAGGGGGCTCAACGAGCAGTACTTC. Protein: CASSLAPNRGLNEQYF.

The chain recombines TRBV28 with TRBJ2-7; TRBD1 aligns across 8 bases. Germline values: CDR1 MDHEN, CDR2 SYDVKM. The CDR3 is 13 amino acids. J lost 4 bases, V lost 7 bases, and 6 bases had no gene match. CDR3 region: CASKGTGSYEQYF. The CDR3 DNA follows: TGTGCCAGCAAGGGGACAGGCTCGTACGAGCAGTACTTC.

The chain carries TRBV5-4 and TRBJ2-2; the D gene is possibly TRBD2 (5 bases). V gave up 4 bases and J gave up 1 base, with 8 bases separating them. This CDR3 is 14 amino acids long. Germline values: CDR1 SGHNT, CDR2 YYREEE (reference sequence). The CDR3 region is CASSAEENTGELFF. CDR3 nucleotide sequence: TGTGCCAGCAGCGCGGAGGAGAACACCGGGGAGCTGTTTTTT. Complete variable domain (other parts from reference TRBV5-4 and TRBJ2-2): ETGVTQSPTHLIKTRGQQVTLRCSSQSGHNTVSWYQQALGQGPQFIFQYYREEENGRGNFPPRFSGLQFPNYSSELNVNALELDDSALYLCASSAEENTGELFFGEGSRLTVL.

The V and J genes are TRBV29-1 and TRBJ2-7; TRBD2 matches 7 bases. This CDR3 contains 11 residues. V was pared by 1 base and J by 7 bases, with 1 base of the junction left unmatched. The germline gives CDR1 SQVTM, CDR2 ANQGSEA. The CDR3 nucleotides are TGCAGCGTTGAAGGGGGGGGAGAGCAGTACTTC. Translating gives CSVEGGGEQYF.

The chain employs TRBV14 and TRBJ1-3; the match to TRBD1 covers 7 bases. V was clipped by 4 bases and J by 4 bases; unmatched bases: 7. Germline lookup yields CDR1 SGHDN and CDR2 FVKESK. The CDR3 length is 15 residues. The CDR3 loop reads CASSRRTGTGNTIYF. The CDR3 bases are TGTGCCAGCAGCCGACGGACAGGTACCGGAAACACCATATATTTT. The full variable domain, completed using reference TRBV14 and TRBJ1-3, is EAGVTQFPSHSVIEKGQTVTLRCDPISGHDNLYWYRRVMGKEIKFLLHFVKESKQDESGMPNNRFLAERTGGTYSTLKVQPAELEDSGVYFCASSRRTGTGNTIYFGEGSWLTVV.

This chain uses TRBV7-3 with TRBJ1-2; no definite D call. This CDR3 has 18 residues. Germline CDR1 reads SGHTA; CDR2 reads FQGTGA. V lost 4 bases and J 0 bases, leaving 21 bases between the germline ends. CDR3 DNA sequence: TGTGCCAGCAGCTCCGCGACGGAGGGCCGCGGAGCTAACTATGGCTACACCTTC. Its translation is CASSSATEGRGANYGYTF. Variable domain in full (rest from reference TRBV7-3 and TRBJ1-2): GAGVSQTPSNKVTEKGKYVELRCDPISGHTALYWYRQSLGQGPEFLIYFQGTGAADDSGLPNDRFFAVRPEGSVSTLKIQRTERGDSAVYLCASSSATEGRGANYGYTFGSGTRLTVV.

Concerning this clone: Other DNA sequences within the sample encode an identical CDR3. V usage is TRBV9 and J usage is TRBJ1-1, with 7 bases aligning to TRBD1. There are 14 residues in the CDR3. J gave up 5 bases and V 3 bases, and 7 bases lay outside the gene matches. Germline V gene lookup returns CDR1 SGDLS and CDR2 YYNGEE. Here the CDR3 reads CASSATGVGTEAFF. DNA for the CDR3: TGTGCCAGCAGCGCCACAGGGGTTGGTACTGAAGCTTTCTTT.

CDR3 in DNA: TGTGCCAGCAGTTCTCCCGAGATCAAGCGAGGACTAGCCGAGTTCTTC. It is translated as CASSSPEIKRGLAEFF. This chain connects TRBV6-2 or TRBV6-3 to TRBJ2-1; 8 bases agree with TRBD2. With 4 bases clipped from V and 14 bases from J, the junction kept 19 bases outside the gene matches. The CDR3 runs 16 residues. CDR1 is MNHEY, CDR2 SVGEGT, per germline.

V gene TRBV15 combines with J gene TRBJ2-5, with D possibly being TRBD2 (6 bases). The germline CDR1 and CDR2 sequences are LNHNV and YYDKDF (reference sequence). V dropped 7 bases and J dropped 1 base, with 19 bases sitting between them. CDR3 size: 16 residues. CDR3 in amino acids: CATTTGSGGRQETQYF. The CDR3 DNA reads as TGTGCCACCACTACGGGATCCGGGGGTCGCCAAGAGACCCAGTACTTC.

This clone has just a few counts. The chain has TRBV6-4 and TRBJ2-3, with TRBD2 identical over 12 bases. V dropped 5 bases and J dropped 4; count of bases not matched to a gene: 4. This CDR3 region has 15 residues. The germline gives CDR1 MRHNA, CDR2 SNTAGT. The CDR3 DNA reads TGTGCCAGCAGTTCTAGCGGGGGGGGCGCAGATACGCAGTATTTT. It codes for CASSSSGGGADTQYF.

The J gene is TRBJ1-6, the V gene TRBV6-5; maybe TRBD1 (6 bases). The CDR3 consists of 13 residues. Deletions cut 5 bases from V and 7 bases from J, with 9 bases between. Germline values: CDR1 MNHEY, CDR2 SVGAGI. The CDR3 loop reads CASSLQGNSPLHF. The CDR3 bases are TGTGCCAGCAGTCTTCAGGGGAATTCACCCCTCCACTTT.

The chain employs TRBV3-1 (or the pseudogene TRBV3-2) and TRBJ1-3; no clear D. Between the trimmed V and J ends, which lost 4 bases and 1 base, there was a span of 8 bases. The CDR3 contains 14 residues. Germline V lookup: CDR1 LGHDT, CDR2 YNNKEL (reference sequence). CDR3 region: CASSRQRSGNTIYF. DNA for the CDR3: TGTGCCAGCAGCCGACAACGTTCTGGAAACACCATATATTTT.

This clone was found a few times. Other DNA sequences in the same sample also yield this CDR3. The chain employs TRBV6-4 and TRBJ2-3, with 7 bases aligning to TRBD2. The CDR3 length is 14 residues. Germline-derived CDR1 and CDR2 are MRHNA and SNTAGT. V dropped 2 bases and J dropped 3; count of bases not matched to a gene: 2. CDR3 DNA sequence: TGTGCCAGCAGTGACGGCGGGGGAACAGATACGCAGTATTTT. Its protein is CASSDGGGTDTQYF.